Listed here is a single T cell receptor beta chain. The sample is drawn from a study of cytomegalovirus exposure and HLA in healthy donors. Primers: 60 Vbeta forward and 13 Jbeta reverse. Generated by immunoSEQ multiplex PCR, the TCRdb table keeps only in-frame clones and is missing some. The table shows roughly 190,000 clones, with around four fifths occurring only once. The CDR3 is 14 residues long. CDR1 SQVTM and CDR2 ANQGSEA come from the germline V gene. Trimming shortened V by 3 bases and J by 2 bases, and 11 bases separated the two germline ends. This rearrangement joins TRBV29-1 to TRBJ2-1, with D perhaps TRBD2 (6 bases). The sequence was collected from a middle-aged man in good health and CMV-seropositive. Sequencing used PBMCs. CDR3 bases: TGCAGCGTTGAGCCGGGACTTCCCTACAATGAGCAGTTCTTC. Protein sequence: CSVEPGLPYNEQFF.